This TCR beta chain was recorded in a study of cytomegalovirus exposure and HLA in healthy donors. Study-wide results and limits: About 180 TCR beta chains were listed as cytomegalovirus-associated. TRBV6-2, TRBV6-3 and some other V segments were excluded as indistinguishable.

Germline values: CDR1 SGHNT, CDR2 YYREEE (reference sequence). The CDR3 has 15 residues. The J segment lost 2 bases and the V segment lost 0 bases, leaving 2 bases of the junction unmatched. Note on this clone: Its specificity is not known.

Primers for the PCR totalled 60 Vbeta and 13 Jbeta. Measured with immunoSEQ multiplex PCR; TCRdb has only the in-frame clones, and not every one. The sample includes around 70,000 clones, about four fifths of them seen just once. This clonotype was obtained from a male donor in good health and CMV-seropositive. Sequencing was done on a sample of PBMCs. J is TRBJ2-4 and V is TRBV5-4; TRBD2 matches 7 bases. CDR3 sequence: CASSLVGGSKNIQYF. CDR3 nucleotides: TGTGCCAGCAGCTTGGTGGGAGGGTCCAAAAACATTCAGTACTTC.